Reported below is one TCR beta chain. The source of the sample is a study of CD8+ T cells in alopecia areata. Following RNA extraction, reverse transcription yielded cDNA that acted as the sequencing template. Method: immunoSEQ multiplex PCR; TCRdb's copy keeps in-frame clones and lacks some. The table lists around 250,000 clones, roughly two thirds of them singletons. The receptor's source is a human donor with alopecia areata. Sequenced material: CD4+ T cells sorted from blood, taken at week 0.

CDR3 DNA: TGTGCCTGGAGTACGGGACAGTCCTCTGGAAACACCATATATTTT. This gives the protein CAWSTGQSSGNTIYF. The V gene is TRBV30, the J gene TRBJ1-3; 7 positions match TRBD1. V was clipped by 2 bases and J by 0 bases; unmatched bases: 4. The germline V gene has CDR1 GTSNPN and CDR2 SVGIG (reference sequence). This CDR3 spans 15 amino acids.